This T cell receptor beta chain was sequenced in a study of blood T cell repertoires in COVID-19. About the study: There were acute and convalescent COVID-19 samples, and they came from the United States, Italy and Spain.

Germline lookup yields CDR1 MNHEY and CDR2 SMNVEV (reference sequence). The CDR3 has 16 amino acids. V lost 3 bases and J 0 bases, leaving 14 bases between the germline ends. Original handling: Amplified reference gene primers provided the basis for estimating nucleated cell counts. Profiling relied on immunoSEQ multiplex PCR, and the TCRdb table lists in-frame clones only, not all of them. That table gives V, J and clone size, and the DNA gave D and trimming. The table includes 470,000 or so clones, about 89% detected once. This clonotype was obtained from a young woman with acute or convalescent COVID-19. The chain recombines TRBV27 with TRBJ1-1; possibly TRBD1 for D (5 bases). Sequenced: peripheral blood. CDR3 coding DNA: TGTGCCAGCAGTTTCGACAGAGCAGGGATGAACACTGAAGCTTTCTTT. Amino acids: CASSFDRAGMNTEAFF.